Listed below are T cell receptor beta chains from one sample, sequenced in a study of blood T cells in healthy people across ages. TCRdb redid the calling of the 5' RACE reads with MiXCR, one entry per CDR3 protein. The data show about 730,000 distinct CDR3 sequences, around 46% seen once. Sequenced input: blood. Every receptor here comes from a woman aged 55-69 years in good health. The CDR3 runs from the conserved cysteine through the conserved F or W. A D gene is named only where the DNA matches it firmly. Clone size, where shown, is once, few, many, or a class for clones that have expanded.

TRBJ2-5 | TRBD2 | TRBV9 | . | TGTGCCAGCAGCGTAGGTGTACTAGCGGGAGTCTCAGAGACCCAGTACTTC | CASSVGVLAGVSETQYF
TRBJ2-2 | . | TRBV18 | once | TGTGCCAGCTCACCGTCCGGGACTTACACCGGGGAGCTGTTTTTT | CASSPSGTYTGELFF
TRBJ2-1 | TRBD2 | TRBV6-2/TRBV6-3 | many | TGTGCCAGCAGGTTAGCGGGAGTAGATGAGCAGTTCTTC | CASRLAGVDEQFF
TRBJ1-3 | . | TRBV9 | . | TGTGCCAGCAGCCCCGACTCGGGGGACTCTGGAAACACCATATATTTT | CASSPDSGDSGNTIYF
TRBJ2-7 | TRBD1 | TRBV18 | . | TGTGCCAGCTCACCAGTTCGACAGGGCAGCGACGAGCAGTACTTC | CASSPVRQGSDEQYF
TRBJ2-7 | . | TRBV28 | . | TGTACCAGCAGTCCGGTGGTGCTAGCGACCGTGGGGAGGACCTACGAGCAGTACTTC | CTSSPVVLATVGRTYEQYF
TRBJ1-1 | TRBD1 | TRBV29-1 | few | TGCAGCGTTGAGGAGACAGGGGGCTCGAAAGCTTTCTTT | CSVEETGGSKAFF
TRBJ2-3 | TRBD1 | TRBV12-3/TRBV12-4 | . | TGTGCCAGCAGCCCAGACCTGACAGGGTTGAAGACAGATACGCAGTATTTT | CASSPDLTGLKTDTQYF
TRBJ1-5 | . | TRBV12-3/TRBV12-4 | . | TGTGCCAGCAGTCCCTCGACTAGGGCCCAGCCCCAGCATTTT | CASSPSTRAQPQHF
TRBJ2-7 | TRBD1 | TRBV12-3/TRBV12-4 | . | TGTGCCAGCAGTTTAATAAGGGACAGCTCCTACAATGAGCAGTACTTC | CASSLIRDSSYNEQYF
TRBJ2-3 | . | TRBV12-3/TRBV12-4 | . | TGTGCCAGCAGCTCGCGAGGGAGCGCAGATACGCAGTATTTT | CASSSRGSADTQYF
TRBJ2-7 | TRBD2 | TRBV20-1 | . | TGCAGTGCTAGAGTCCCGCGAGCGGGAGTTGGTGAGCAGTACTTC | CSARVPRAGVGEQYF
TRBJ2-7 | TRBD1 | TRBV20-1 | . | TGCAGTGGGTCGGGACAGGGGGACGAGCAGTACTTC | CSGSGQGDEQYF
TRBJ2-1 | TRBD2 | TRBV24-1 | few | TGTGCCACCAGTCCAGTAGCGGGAGGGTACAATGAGCAGTTCTTC | CATSPVAGGYNEQFF
TRBJ2-5 | . | TRBV7-9 | . | TGTGCCAGCAGCTTATGGGGCCTCCAAGAGACCCAGTACTTC | CASSLWGLQETQYF
TRBJ2-5 | . | TRBV3-1 | . | TGTGCCAGCAGCCCCCCTGATTTGGGTGTGGAGACCCAGTACTTC | CASSPPDLGVETQYF
TRBJ2-3 | . | TRBV20-1 | . | TGCAGTGCTAGATGGGCGGACCCAAGGGGGACAGATACGCAGTATTTT | CSARWADPRGTDTQYF
TRBJ2-5 | TRBD1 | TRBV27 | few | TGTGCCAGCAGTGTAAACCGGGACAGGGCAGAGACCCAGTACTTC | CASSVNRDRAETQYF
TRBJ2-6 | . | TRBV9 | many | TGTGCCAGCAGCGGCGGGGGGACAGCCTCCTCTGGGGCCAACGTCCTGACTTTC | CASSGGGTASSGANVLTF
TRBJ1-2 | . | TRBV11-2 | . | TGTGCCAGCAGCTTAGTTAGCGGACGGATCGGCTATGGCTACACCTTC | CASSLVSGRIGYGYTF
TRBJ2-5 | TRBD2 | TRBV12-3/TRBV12-4 | many | TGTGCCAGCAGTGTGGCTAGCGGGGGGAGGGAGACCCAGTACTTC | CASSVASGGRETQYF
TRBJ1-2 | . | TRBV7-9 | once | TGTGCCAGCAGCTTAGTGTTGGGGAGTATTCCGGGCTACACCTTC | CASSLVLGSIPGYTF
TRBJ2-5 | . | TRBV28 | . | TGTGCCAGCACTCCCTACGAGCGGAGCGGGGAGACCCAGTACTTC | CASTPYERSGETQYF
TRBJ2-6 | . | TRBV6-1 | . | TGTGCCAGCAGTGGAGGGACTTACTCTGGGGCCAACGTCCTGACTTTC | CASSGGTYSGANVLTF
TRBJ1-5 | TRBD1 | TRBV6-6 | few | TGTGCCAGCAGTCTATATGGGACAGGCAATCAGCCCCAGCATTTT | CASSLYGTGNQPQHF
TRBJ2-4 | TRBD2 | TRBV29-1 | . | TGCGGCGTGCCCTTGAAGGGCGGGAGTTGGTATGAGCAGTACTTC | CGVPLKGGSWYEQYF
TRBJ2-1 | TRBD2 | TRBV27 | few | TGTGCCAGCAGTTCGGGACTAGCGGGACACAATGAGCAGTTCTTC | CASSSGLAGHNEQFF
TRBJ2-1 | TRBD2 | TRBV4-2 | few | TGTGCCAGCAGCCGAAAAGAAGCGGGATATGGCTACAATGAGCAGTTCTTC | CASSRKEAGYGYNEQFF
TRBJ2-3 | TRBD1 | TRBV6-5 | few | TGTGCCAGCAGTCGCACAGGGGGATGGAGCACAGATACGCAGTATTTT | CASSRTGGWSTDTQYF
TRBJ2-7 | TRBD2 | TRBV3-1 | . | TGTGCCAGCAGCCGTCACTTAGCGGGACGCCGCTCCTACAATGAGCAGTACTTC | CASSRHLAGRRSYNEQYF
TRBJ2-1 | . | TRBV20-1 | . | TGCAGTGCTAGAGTCGCTAGCCGGGAGGAGCAGTTCTTC | CSARVASREEQFF
TRBJ2-1 | . | TRBV5-5 | . | TGTGCCAGCGGCTGGGTGAGTTCCTACAATGAGCAGTTCTTC | CASGWVSSYNEQFF
TRBJ2-3 | TRBD2 | TRBV4-2 | few | TGTGCCAGCAGCCAAGACGGAGCGGGAGCAGGGGCAGATACGCAGTATTTT | CASSQDGAGAGADTQYF
TRBJ1-2 | TRBD1 | TRBV29-1 | few | TGCAGCGTTGCCCCGACAGGGACGAACTATGGCTACACCTTC | CSVAPTGTNYGYTF
TRBJ2-4 | TRBD2 | TRBV20-1 | . | TGCAGTGCTAGAGATTTTAGCGGGAGGGCCCTTGTGGCCAAAAACATTCAGTACTTC | CSARDFSGRALVAKNIQYF
TRBJ1-5 | . | TRBV19 | . | TGTGCCAGTAGTATAAATAAGGGCGTGATAGGGAAGGGGAATCAGCCCCAGCATTTT | CASSINKGVIGKGNQPQHF
TRBJ1-4 | . | TRBV21-1 | few | TGTGCCAGCAGCAAAGATAAACACCCGCCGAATACTAATGAAAAACTGTTTTTT | CASSKDKHPPNTNEKLFF